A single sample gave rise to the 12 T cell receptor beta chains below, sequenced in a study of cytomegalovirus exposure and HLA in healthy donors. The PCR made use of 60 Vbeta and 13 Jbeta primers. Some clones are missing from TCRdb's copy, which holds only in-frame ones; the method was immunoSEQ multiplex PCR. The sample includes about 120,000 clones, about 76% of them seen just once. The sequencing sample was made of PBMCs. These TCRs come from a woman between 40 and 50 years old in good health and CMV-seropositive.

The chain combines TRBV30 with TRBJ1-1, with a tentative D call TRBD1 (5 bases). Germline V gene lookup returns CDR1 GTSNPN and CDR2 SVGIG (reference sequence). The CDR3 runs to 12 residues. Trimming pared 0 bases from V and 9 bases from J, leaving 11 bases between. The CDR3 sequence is CAWSVWPGKAFF. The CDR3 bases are TGTGCCTGGAGTGTATGGCCAGGGAAAGCTTTCTTT.

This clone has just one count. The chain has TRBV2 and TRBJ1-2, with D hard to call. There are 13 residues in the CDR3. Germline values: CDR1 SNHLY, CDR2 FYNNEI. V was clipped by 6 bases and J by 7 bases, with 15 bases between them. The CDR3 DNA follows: TGTGCCAGCAGCCCACCCAAGGGAGGTGGCTACACCTTC. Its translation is CASSPPKGGGYTF. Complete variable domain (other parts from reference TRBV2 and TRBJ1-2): EPEVTQTPSHQVTQMGQEVILRCVPISNHLYFYWYRQILGQKVEFLVSFYNNEISEKSEIFDDQFSVERPDGSNFTLKIRSTKLEDSAMYFCASSPPKGGGYTFGSGTRLTVV.

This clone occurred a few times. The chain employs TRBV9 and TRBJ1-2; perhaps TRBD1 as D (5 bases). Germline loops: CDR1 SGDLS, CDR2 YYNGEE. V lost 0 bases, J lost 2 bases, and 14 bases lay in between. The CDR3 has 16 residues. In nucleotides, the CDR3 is TGTGCCAGCAGCGTAGTGAGGCAGGGTCCAAACTATGGCTACACCTTC. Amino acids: CASSVVRQGPNYGYTF.

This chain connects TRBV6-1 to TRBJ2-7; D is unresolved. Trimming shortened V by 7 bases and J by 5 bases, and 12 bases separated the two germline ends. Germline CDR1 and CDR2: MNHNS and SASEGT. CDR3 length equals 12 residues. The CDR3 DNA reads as TGTGCCAGCAAGGCAGGTATTAACGAGCAGTACTTC. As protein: CASKAGINEQYF.

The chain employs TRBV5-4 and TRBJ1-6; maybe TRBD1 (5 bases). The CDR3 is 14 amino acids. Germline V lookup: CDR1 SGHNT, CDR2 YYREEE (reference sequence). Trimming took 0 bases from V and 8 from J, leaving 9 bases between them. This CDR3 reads CASSLEQVDSPLHF. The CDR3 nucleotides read TGTGCCAGCAGCTTGGAACAGGTCGATTCACCCCTCCACTTT.

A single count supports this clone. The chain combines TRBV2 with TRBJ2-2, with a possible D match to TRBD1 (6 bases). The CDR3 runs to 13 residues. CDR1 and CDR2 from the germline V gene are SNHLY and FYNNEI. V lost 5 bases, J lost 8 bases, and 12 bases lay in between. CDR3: CASSFTGPGELFF. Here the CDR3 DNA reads TGTGCCAGCAGTTTTACAGGGCCTGGGGAGCTGTTTTTT. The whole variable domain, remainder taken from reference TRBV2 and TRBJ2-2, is EPEVTQTPSHQVTQMGQEVILRCVPISNHLYFYWYRQILGQKVEFLVSFYNNEISEKSEIFDDQFSVERPDGSNFTLKIRSTKLEDSAMYFCASSFTGPGELFFGEGSRLTVL.

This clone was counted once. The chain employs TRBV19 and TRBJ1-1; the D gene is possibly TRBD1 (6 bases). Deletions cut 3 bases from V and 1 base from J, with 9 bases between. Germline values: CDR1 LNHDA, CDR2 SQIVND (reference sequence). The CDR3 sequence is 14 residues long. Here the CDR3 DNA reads TGTGCCAGTAGTATGTTGGACAGGAACACTGAAGCTTTCTTT. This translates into CASSMLDRNTEAFF.

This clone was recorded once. CDR3 in amino acids: CASSSDLAGMTEQYF. The CDR3 DNA follows: TGTGCCAGCAGCTCTGACCTAGCGGGGATGACCGAGCAGTACTTC. The chain couples TRBV7-9 to TRBJ2-7; 9 bases line up with TRBD2. Germline V lookup: CDR1 SEHNR, CDR2 FQNEAQ (reference sequence). The CDR3 is 15 residues long. V shed 4 bases and J 6 bases; nucleotides not matched to a gene: 10.

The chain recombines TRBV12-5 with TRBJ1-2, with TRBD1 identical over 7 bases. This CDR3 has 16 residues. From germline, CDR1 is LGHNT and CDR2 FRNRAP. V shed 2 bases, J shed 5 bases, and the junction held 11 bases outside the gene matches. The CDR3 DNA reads TGTGCTAGTGGTTTGTACGCAGGGGGAATCCGTTATGGCTACACCTTC. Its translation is CASGLYAGGIRYGYTF.

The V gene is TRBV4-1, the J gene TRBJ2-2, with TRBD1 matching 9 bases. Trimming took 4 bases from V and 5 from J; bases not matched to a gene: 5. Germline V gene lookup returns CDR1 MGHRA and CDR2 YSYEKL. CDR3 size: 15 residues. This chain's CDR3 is CASSRPGQGTGELFF. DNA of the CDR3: TGCGCCAGCAGCCGGCCGGGACAGGGAACCGGGGAGCTGTTTTTT.

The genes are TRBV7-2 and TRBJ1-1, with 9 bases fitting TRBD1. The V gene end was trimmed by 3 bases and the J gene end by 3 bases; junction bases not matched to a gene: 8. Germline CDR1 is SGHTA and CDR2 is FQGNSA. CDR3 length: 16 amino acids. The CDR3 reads CASSFNAGTGHTEAFF. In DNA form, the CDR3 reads TGTGCCAGCAGCTTTAACGCCGGGACAGGGCACACTGAAGCTTTCTTT. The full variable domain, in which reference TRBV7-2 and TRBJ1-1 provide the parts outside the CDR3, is GAGVSQSPSNKVTEKGKDVELRCDPISGHTALYWYRQSLGQGLEFLIYFQGNSAPDKSGLPSDRFSAERTGGSVSTLTIQRTQQEDSAVYLCASSFNAGTGHTEAFFGQGTRLTVV.

In nucleotides, the CDR3 is TGTGCCAGCAGGGCAGGGGGATTGAGAACTGAAGCTTTCTTT. It specifies CASRAGGLRTEAFF. The rearrangement links TRBV6-1 to TRBJ1-1, with 7 bases identical to TRBD1. CDR3 length: 14 amino acids. The V and J ends lost 6 bases and 5 bases, in that order; junction bases with no gene match: 9. Germline-derived CDR1 and CDR2 are MNHNS and SASEGT.